These T cell receptor beta chains were read from a single sample in a study of T cell changes during pregnancy in multiple sclerosis. Produced via immunoSEQ multiplex PCR; TCRdb's table is partial and in-frame only. The repertoire holds 55,000 to 80,000 clones, around 94% seen once, with 0.5% to 0.65% in the top ten. The sample consisted of peripheral blood, taken in the third trimester of pregnancy. These receptors were collected from a female donor with multiple sclerosis, enrolled in a pregnancy study. The CDR3 runs from the conserved cysteine through the conserved F or W. The D gene is left open where the match is weak. Clone size is not always given. Where it is, it says once, few, many or a class for expanded clones.

J	D	size	V	DNA	CDR3
TRBJ1-6	-	once	TRBV7-2	TGTGCCAGCAGCCCGGAAGTGTGGAGTTCACCCCTCCACTTT	CASSPEVWSSPLHF
TRBJ2-3	-	-	TRBV11-2	TGTGCCAGCAGCTTAGACCGCCGCCGCGGAGAAGATACGCAGTATTTT	CASSLDRRRGEDTQYF
TRBJ2-7	-	-	TRBV7-2	TGTGCCAGCAGCTTAGAAAGACAGAACTACGAGCAGTACTTC	CASSLERQNYEQYF
TRBJ1-2	-	-	TRBV6-6	TGTGCCAGCAGTTCGGGGGAAACGAACTATGGCTACACCTTC	CASSSGETNYGYTF
TRBJ1-1	-	-	TRBV4-3	TGCGCCAGCAGCCGTGACAGCAGAACTAACACTGAAGCTTTCTTT	CASSRDSRTNTEAFF
TRBJ1-3	-	-	TRBV18	TGTGCCAGCTCAAGAATACAGGGCGGAAACACCATATATTTT	CASSRIQGGNTIYF
TRBJ1-5	-	-	TRBV7-9	TGTGCCAGCAGCTTATCGCGGGAAGCGGGTCAGCCCCAGCATTTT	CASSLSREAGQPQHF
TRBJ1-6	-	once	TRBV7-6	TGTGCCAGCAGCCAGACAGGTCGCGAGTCACCCCTCCACTTT	CASSQTGRESPLHF
TRBJ2-1	-	medium-sized	TRBV5-6	TGTGCCAGCAGCTGGTGGAGGGGCGCCAATGAGCAGTTCTTC	CASSWWRGANEQFF
TRBJ2-7	-	-	TRBV18	TGTGCCAGCTCACGCCTTCCAGGGGACCCCTACGAGCAGTACTTC	CASSRLPGDPYEQYF
TRBJ1-2	-	-	TRBV7-8	TGTGCCAGCAGCGTCGACGGGGGAGAGAGAGGAGGCTACACCTTC	CASSVDGGERGGYTF